What follows is one T cell receptor (beta chain) and its context. The entry originates in a study of blood T cell repertoires in COVID-19. Study-wide context: The analysed material was cDNA or gDNA that came from T cells, B-cell-depleted T cells, or PBMCs.

In terms of age and location, participants ranged from about 18 to 89 years and lived in about 25 US areas. Participant reports of clinical history set cohort assignment. Trimming took 7 bases from V and 0 from J, leaving 13 bases between them. This CDR3 has 15 amino acids. In the source study's methods: Reference gene primers were amplified, and this amplification served to estimate nucleated cell counts. Produced via immunoSEQ multiplex PCR; TCRdb's table is partial and in-frame only. V, J and clone size derive from that table, while D and trimming were established from the DNA sequence. The sample shows fewer than 450,000 clones, more than 85% of them seen only once.

The gene calls are TRBV23-1 and TRBJ1-3; unclear D gene. TRBV23-1 is annotated as an ORF whose role is uncertain. The sequence was collected from a woman in her thirties who had recovered from COVID-19. Specimen: PBMCs or T cells enriched from blood (not recorded which). The CDR3 here is CASNPTGSSGNTIYF. The CDR3 DNA follows: TGCGCCAGCAACCCAACGGGATCCTCTGGAAACACCATATATTTT.